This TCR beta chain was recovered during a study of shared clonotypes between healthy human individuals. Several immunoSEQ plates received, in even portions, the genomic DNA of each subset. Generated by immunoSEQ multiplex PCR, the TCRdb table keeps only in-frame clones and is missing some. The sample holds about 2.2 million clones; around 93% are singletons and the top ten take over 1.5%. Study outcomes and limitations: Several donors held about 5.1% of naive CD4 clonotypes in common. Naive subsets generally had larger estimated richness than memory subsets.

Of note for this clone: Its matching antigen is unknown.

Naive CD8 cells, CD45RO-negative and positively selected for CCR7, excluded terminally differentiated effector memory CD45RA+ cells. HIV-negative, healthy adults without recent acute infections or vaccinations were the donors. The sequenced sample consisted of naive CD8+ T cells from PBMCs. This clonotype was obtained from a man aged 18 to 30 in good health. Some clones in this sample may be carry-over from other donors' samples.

The CDR3 DNA reads as TGTGCCAGCAGTCTGGGGATAGAGGCCTACAATGAGCAGTTCTTC. This translates into CASSLGIEAYNEQFF. The genes are TRBV11-2 and TRBJ2-1; D is unclear. Germline CDR1 SGHAT, CDR2 FQNNGV. Between the trimmed V and J ends, which lost 6 bases and 2 bases, there was a span of 14 bases. There are 15 residues in the CDR3.